Listed below are T cell receptor beta chains from one sample, sequenced in a study of cytomegalovirus exposure and HLA in healthy donors. The assay was immunoSEQ multiplex PCR, and TCRdb's table has in-frame clones only and misses some. The table lists 100,000 to 150,000 clones, around 86% of them singletons, with about 0.63% in the top ten. Sequences were obtained from PBMCs. The receptors were sampled from a man younger than 35 in good health and CMV-seronegative. Both conserved end residues are part of each CDR3. A D gene is named only where the DNA matches it firmly. Where a row states a size, it is once, few, many or the class of an expanded clone; other rows omit it.

d_call,v_call,j_call,clone_size,cdr3_aa,cdr3_nt
-,TRBV10-2,TRBJ2-3,few,CASSYTEGTQYF,TGCGCCAGCAGTTATACAGAGGGTACGCAGTATTTT
-,TRBV10-3,TRBJ1-2,-,CASGINYGYTF,TGTGCCAGCGGGATTAACTATGGCTACACCTTC
-,TRBV7-9,TRBJ1-1,-,CASCSGWFTEAFF,TGTGCCAGCTGCTCAGGGTGGTTCACTGAAGCTTTCTTT
-,TRBV29-1,TRBJ1-5,-,CSARTVNQPQHF,TGCAGCGCCCGGACAGTAAATCAGCCCCAGCATTTT
TRBD2,TRBV6-6,TRBJ2-3,-,CASRDRGGRTDTQYF,TGTGCCAGCAGGGATCGGGGGGGCCGCACAGATACGCAGTATTTT
TRBD1,TRBV29-1,TRBJ1-2,once,CSVDRDSYGYTF,TGCAGCGTCGACAGGGACTCCTATGGCTACACCTTC
-,TRBV2,TRBJ1-1,-,CASSEGRSNTEAFF,TGTGCCAGCAGTGAGGGCAGATCGAACACTGAAGCTTTCTTT
-,TRBV9,TRBJ1-2,-,CASSVVGRAEDGYTF,TGTGCCAGCAGCGTAGTAGGCAGGGCAGAAGATGGCTACACCTTC
TRBD1,TRBV30,TRBJ2-7,-,CAWSGDRAYEQYF,TGTGCCTGGAGCGGGGACAGGGCCTACGAGCAGTACTTC
TRBD1,TRBV4-3,TRBJ1-1,-,CASSKRDRDTEAFF,TGCGCCAGCAGCAAACGGGACAGAGACACTGAAGCTTTCTTT
-,TRBV7-2,TRBJ1-4,once,CASSSWGGSLFF,TGTGCCAGCAGCTCGTGGGGGGGATCGCTGTTTTTT
TRBD1,TRBV5-4,TRBJ1-2,-,CASSTTGADYGYTF,TGTGCCAGCAGCACGACAGGGGCGGACTATGGCTACACCTTC
-,TRBV10-3,TRBJ2-1,-,CAISGDSSYNEQFF,TGTGCCATCAGTGGAGATAGCTCCTACAATGAGCAGTTCTTC
-,TRBV7-9,TRBJ1-1,-,CASSLGGTHQTEAFF,TGTGCCAGCAGCTTAGGGGGGACACATCAAACTGAAGCTTTCTTT
-,TRBV7-2,TRBJ1-3,once,CASSSGGGNTIYF,TGTGCCAGCAGCTCGGGGGGGGGAAACACCATATATTTT
-,TRBV9,TRBJ2-1,-,CASSVEVAAQHGEQFF,TGTGCCAGCAGCGTAGAGGTGGCAGCACAGCACGGTGAGCAGTTCTTC
-,TRBV12-5,TRBJ2-7,-,CASGRGSSYEQYF,TGTGCTAGTGGTCGGGGATCTTCCTACGAGCAGTACTTC
-,TRBV4-2,TRBJ1-1,few,CASQPSGLNTEAFF,TGTGCCAGCCAGCCGTCGGGGTTGAACACTGAAGCTTTCTTT
TRBD2,TRBV7-2,TRBJ2-1,-,CASSPSSGGWGEQFF,TGTGCCAGCAGCCCGTCTAGCGGGGGTTGGGGTGAGCAGTTCTTC
-,TRBV5-1,TRBJ2-6,once,CASKGTSGANVLTF,TGCGCCAGCAAGGGGACTTCTGGGGCCAACGTCCTGACTTTC
-,TRBV5-5,TRBJ1-5,-,CASSLKRVLGASQPQHF,TGTGCCAGCAGCTTGAAGAGGGTATTGGGGGCGAGTCAGCCCCAGCATTTT
-,TRBV4-3,TRBJ1-2,-,CASSQGATGRYGYTF,TGCGCCAGCAGCCAAGGTGCGACAGGAAGGTATGGCTACACCTTC
TRBD2,TRBV7-9,TRBJ2-1,-,CASSPYGTSGGARPEQFF,TGTGCCAGCAGCCCCTACGGGACTAGCGGGGGGGCACGGCCTGAGCAGTTCTTC
-,TRBV7-9,TRBJ1-1,few,CASSLGSHQDTEAFF,TGTGCCAGCAGCTTAGGGTCTCACCAGGACACTGAAGCTTTCTTT
TRBD1,TRBV6-1,TRBJ1-5,-,CASSGIGTGWHQPQHF,TGTGCCAGCAGTGGAATCGGGACAGGGTGGCATCAGCCCCAGCATTTT
-,TRBV28,TRBJ1-1,-,CASKKREHTEAFF,TGTGCCTCCAAGAAGCGGGAACACACTGAAGCTTTCTTT
TRBD2,TRBV5-1,TRBJ2-1,-,CASSWTGLAAEQFF,TGCGCCAGCAGCTGGACGGGACTAGCGGCCGAGCAGTTCTTC
-,TRBV9,TRBJ1-6,-,CASSGASYNSPLHF,TGTGCCAGCAGCGGGGCCTCCTATAATTCACCCCTCCACTTT
TRBD2,TRBV4-3,TRBJ2-1,-,CASSPKTSGGWNEQFF,TGCGCCAGCAGCCCCAAGACTAGCGGGGGGTGGAATGAGCAGTTCTTC
TRBD2,TRBV7-2,TRBJ2-4,-,CASSQRTSGGNLAKNIQYF,TGTGCCAGCAGCCAACGGACTAGCGGGGGGAACTTAGCCAAAAACATTCAGTACTTC
-,TRBV12-5,TRBJ2-2,-,CASGFTGPNTGELFF,TGTGCTAGTGGTTTTACAGGGCCGAACACCGGGGAGCTGTTTTTT
TRBD1,TRBV7-9,TRBJ2-3,-,CASKNIQGLLDTQYF,TGTGCCAGCAAAAATATACAGGGGCTTTTGGATACGCAGTATTTT
-,TRBV19,TRBJ1-2,once,CASSILGGGDYGYTF,TGTGCCAGTAGTATTTTAGGAGGAGGGGACTATGGCTACACCTTC
TRBD2,TRBV7-9,TRBJ2-3,-,CASSLGFLAGDTQYF,TGTGCCAGCAGCTTAGGGTTCCTAGCGGGAGATACGCAGTATTTT
-,TRBV9,TRBJ1-6,-,CASSVQGLNSPLHF,TGTGCCAGCAGCGTACAGGGACTAAATTCACCCCTCCACTTT
TRBD2,TRBV30,TRBJ2-3,-,CAGETSGRTDTQYF,TGTGCCGGAGAGACTAGCGGCCGCACAGATACGCAGTATTTT
TRBD1,TRBV19,TRBJ1-5,-,CASSIWTGLDQPQHF,TGTGCCAGTAGTATCTGGACAGGGTTAGATCAGCCCCAGCATTTT
-,TRBV6-6,TRBJ2-7,few,CATKTAGTTYEQYF,TGTGCCACCAAAACAGCCGGGACAACCTACGAGCAGTACTTC
-,TRBV2,TRBJ2-2,few,CASSEVRGFPNTGELFF,TGTGCCAGCAGTGAAGTAAGGGGGTTTCCGAACACCGGGGAGCTGTTTTTT
TRBD1,TRBV7-9,TRBJ1-5,-,CASSSNRQGYSNQPQHF,TGTGCCAGCAGCTCGAATCGACAGGGGTATAGCAATCAGCCCCAGCATTTT
-,TRBV2,TRBJ2-2,-,CASSLPGLSGELFF,TGTGCCAGCAGCCTTCCTGGACTAAGCGGGGAGCTGTTTTTT
-,TRBV9,TRBJ1-6,-,CASSPSAGSSYNSPLHF,TGTGCCAGCAGCCCATCAGCCGGGAGCTCCTATAATTCACCCCTCCACTTT
TRBD1,TRBV10-3,TRBJ2-3,once,CAISGGQGGTDTQYF,TGTGCCATCAGTGGCGGACAGGGCGGAACAGATACGCAGTATTTT
TRBD1,TRBV9,TRBJ2-7,-,CASSVGGTGNHEQYF,TGTGCCAGCAGCGTAGGAGGGACAGGGAACCACGAGCAGTACTTC
-,TRBV29-1,TRBJ1-3,-,CSVESGSGNTIYF,TGCAGCGTTGAATCGGGGAGTGGAAACACCATATATTTT
-,TRBV4-3,TRBJ1-2,few,CASSQDRGSPYGYTF,TGCGCCAGCAGCCAAGATCGAGGCAGCCCCTATGGCTACACCTTC
-,TRBV4-3,TRBJ2-7,few,CASSQDHSAGTYEQYF,TGCGCCAGCAGCCAAGATCATTCAGCAGGGACCTACGAGCAGTACTTC